The 28 T cell receptor beta chains reported below all come from one sample, sequenced in a study of Graves' ophthalmopathy and Graves' hyperthyroidism. Using RNA transcripts, the TCR beta CDR3 regions were amplified. HTBI primers were employed in first-round RT-PCR, then a second-round multiplex PCR followed. From the multiplex PCR reads, TCRdb called clonotypes with MiXCR, one entry per CDR3 protein. The sample shows about 1.2 million distinct CDR3 sequences, about 38% of them seen only once. Sequencing used peripheral blood or thyroid tissue (not recorded which). These TCRs come from an adult man with Graves' hyperthyroidism.

This clonotype was seen more than once but under ten times. This rearrangement joins TRBV12-3 or TRBV12-4 to TRBJ2-7, with 7 bases aligning to TRBD1. V shed 6 bases and J 5 bases; nucleotides not matched to a gene: 10. This CDR3 has 14 amino acids. CDR3 in amino acids: CASSQGDGRNEQYF. In DNA, the CDR3 is TGTGCCAGCAGCCAGGGGGACGGTCGCAACGAGCAGTACTTC.

This clonotype was recorded only once. The V gene is TRBV24-1, the J gene TRBJ1-1; D gene ambiguous. Trimming removed 10 bases from V and 3 bases from J, with 14 bases in between. Per germline, CDR1 KGHDR and CDR2 SFDVKD. The CDR3 sequence is 13 residues long. The CDR3 DNA reads TGTGCCACAAGATCCCCCGGGGACACTGAAGCTTTCTTT. Protein product: CATRSPGDTEAFF.

Concerning this clonotype itself: A much larger clone sits a single nucleotide away, making a read error possible. The chain is built from TRBV5-1 and TRBJ2-7, with TRBD2 matching over 10 bases. Germline-derived CDR1 and CDR2 are SGHRS and YFSETQ. V was pared by 0 bases and J by 4 bases, with 7 bases of the junction left unmatched. This CDR3 comprises 16 residues. The CDR3 loop is CASSLGPSGGPYEQYF. CDR3 nucleotides: TGCGCCAGCAGCTTGGGGCCTAGCGGGGGCCCATACGAGCAGTACTTC.

This clonotype has only a few counts. The chain recombines TRBV7-9 with TRBJ2-7, with TRBD1 matching 7 bases. Looked up from germline, CDR1 is SEHNR and CDR2 is FQNEAQ (reference sequence). V lost 1 base, J lost 2 bases, and 8 bases stayed unmatched. The CDR3 has 16 amino acids. The CDR3 region is CASSLVKGAPPYEQYF. CDR3 sequence (DNA): TGTGCCAGCAGCTTAGTTAAGGGGGCGCCCCCCTACGAGCAGTACTTC.

The gene calls are TRBV15 and TRBJ1-5; no firm D call. The CDR3 spans 16 residues. From germline, CDR1 is LNHNV and CDR2 YYDKDF (reference sequence). Trimming shortened V by 5 bases and J by 0 bases, and 14 bases separated the two germline ends. This CDR3 is CATSGTTGDSNQPQHF. CDR3 nucleotides: TGTGCCACCAGCGGAACCACCGGGGATAGCAATCAGCCCCAGCATTTT.

V gene TRBV30 combines with J gene TRBJ2-6; D is uncertain. Germline values: CDR1 GTSNPN, CDR2 SVGIG (reference sequence). V lost 5 bases and J 0 bases, leaving 11 bases between the germline ends. The CDR3 has 15 amino acids. CDR3 residues: CAWVNSNSGANVLTF. As DNA, the CDR3 is TGTGCCTGGGTCAACTCGAACTCTGGGGCCAACGTCCTGACTTTC.

The chain joins TRBV5-1 to TRBJ2-7, with D tentatively TRBD2 (7 bases). The CDR3 is 16 residues long. Germline lookup yields CDR1 SGHRS and CDR2 YFSETQ. V was cut by 3 bases and J by 2 bases, with 18 bases left in between. CDR3 sequence reads: CASSSYGRGTTYEQYF. The CDR3 DNA reads TGCGCCAGCAGCTCGTACGGGCGGGGGACAACCTACGAGCAGTACTTC.

The chain joins TRBV20-1 to TRBJ1-2, with 9 bases fitting TRBD1. Germline values: CDR1 DFQATT, CDR2 SNEGSKA (reference sequence). The junction had 10 bases not matched to a gene; V was cut back by 6 bases and J by 5 bases. The CDR3 sequence is 14 residues long. In nucleotides, the CDR3 is TGCAGTGCGGAGGGGACAGGGATTCTGTATGGCTACACCTTC. It encodes CSAEGTGILYGYTF.

This clonotype has at least ten counts. DNA of the CDR3: TGTGCCAGCAGCGCCGACGGATACTCCTACGAGCAGTACTTC. Encoded protein: CASSADGYSYEQYF. This chain uses TRBV9 with TRBJ2-7; D is unclear. Trimming pared 3 bases from V and 0 bases from J, leaving 10 bases between. Germline V CDR1 and CDR2: SGDLS, YYNGEE. The CDR3 totals 14 residues.

This clonotype was counted at least ten times. The chain employs TRBV29-1 and TRBJ1-1; D call uncertain. CDR3 size: 16 residues. Trimming cost V 1 base and J 0 bases, with 15 bases left between them. Germline V CDR1 and CDR2: SQVTM, ANQGSEA. CDR3 in DNA: TGCAGCGTTGAAGCGCTGAAGACCGCTGTGAACACTGAAGCTTTCTTT. Translated: CSVEALKTAVNTEAFF.

V is TRBV19 and J is TRBJ2-7; D uncertain. The CDR3 runs 13 residues. CDR1 and CDR2 (germline): LNHDA, SQIVND (reference sequence). Trimming removed 2 bases at V and 1 base at J, with 6 bases between. Here the CDR3 DNA reads TGTGCCAGTAGTATACAGGAATCCTACGAGCAGTACTTC. It yields the protein CASSIQESYEQYF.

The gene calls are TRBV13 and TRBJ1-1; 7 nucleotides match TRBD1. The CDR3 is 16 residues long. CDR1 is PRHDT and CDR2 is FYEKMQ in the germline V gene (reference sequence). V was clipped by 5 bases and J by 1 base; unmatched bases: 10. CDR3 amino acids: CASSHRGSGTNTEAFF. The DNA of the CDR3 is TGTGCCAGCAGCCACAGGGGTTCCGGTACGAACACTGAAGCTTTCTTT.

This clonotype was observed many times. The chain links TRBV5-1 to TRBJ2-5; D not resolved. The germline V gene encodes CDR1 SGHRS and CDR2 YFSETQ. This CDR3 is 14 amino acids long. Trimming took off 4 bases at V and 4 bases at J, with 14 bases between the two ends. In DNA form, the CDR3 reads TGCGCCAGCAGCGTGACACCCGAAGCAGAGACCCAGTACTTC. Amino acid sequence: CASSVTPEAETQYF.

This clonotype was counted at least ten times. The chain couples TRBV7-8 to TRBJ2-5; 11 nucleotides line up with TRBD2. CDR1 and CDR2 (germline): SGHVS, FQNEAQ. V dropped 4 bases and J dropped 1; count of bases not matched to a gene: 2. The CDR3 has 15 residues. The CDR3 DNA is TGTGCCAGCAGCTCACTAGCGGGAGCCCAAGAGACCCAGTACTTC. This codes for CASSSLAGAQETQYF. The variable domain in full, with the rest retrieved from reference TRBV7-8 and TRBJ2-5, is GAGVSQSPRYKVAKRGQDVALRCDPISGHVSLFWYQQALGQGPEFLTYFQNEAQLDKSGLPSDRFFAERPEGSVSTLKIQRTQQEDSAVYLCASSSLAGAQETQYFGPGTRLLVL.

As to this clonotype: A read error is possible here, since a much larger clone lies one base away. V gene TRBV12-3 or TRBV12-4 combines with J gene TRBJ1-4; a possible D gene is TRBD1 (5 bases). Trimming cost V 4 bases and J 10 bases, with 10 bases left between them. The CDR3 consists of 12 residues. CDR3 residues: CASSYFGGKLFF. CDR3 nucleotides: TGTGCCAGCAGTTACTTTGGGGGAAAACTGTTTTTT.

This clonotype has only one observation. This may stem from a read error, because a much larger clone lies one nucleotide away. V and J are TRBV6-6 and TRBJ1-5; the D is unclear. The CDR3 is 14 residues long. With 6 bases removed from V and 2 bases from J, the gap between germline ends came to 11 bases. Germline assignment: CDR1 MNHNY and CDR2 SVGAGI (reference sequence). The CDR3 reads CASRKDEGNQPQHF. CDR3 DNA: TGTGCCAGCAGGAAGGATGAGGGCAATCAGCCCCAGCATTTT.

This clonotype was recorded at least ten times. The V and J genes are TRBV7-2 and TRBJ2-7, with D tentatively TRBD1 or TRBD2 (5 bases each). The germline V and J ends were trimmed by 0 bases and 4 bases, with 13 bases remaining between them. The CDR3 covers 15 residues. The V gene's germline CDR1 is SGHTA and CDR2 FQGNSA. The CDR3 spells CASSLAGRLMYEQYF. The CDR3 coding sequence is TGTGCCAGCAGCTTAGCGGGACGGCTGATGTACGAGCAGTACTTC.

V is TRBV19 and J is TRBJ2-2, with a weak D call TRBD2 (6 bases). CDR1 and CDR2 (germline): LNHDA, SQIVND (reference sequence). Trimming took 8 bases from V and 6 from J, leaving 10 bases between them. This CDR3 has 12 amino acids. The CDR3 DNA reads as TGTGCCAGTGGAGGGGAGGCCGGGGAGCTGTTTTTT. This encodes CASGGEAGELFF. The full variable domain, with the rest looked up from reference TRBV19 and TRBJ2-2, is DGGITQSPKYLFRKEGQNVTLSCEQNLNHDAMYWYRQDPGQGLRLIYYSQIVNDFQKGDIAEGYSVSREKKESFPLTVTSAQKNPTAFYLCASGGEAGELFFGEGSRLTVL.

This clonotype turned up a few times. The chain joins TRBV11-2 to TRBJ2-5; D is possibly TRBD1 (6 bases). The CDR3 length is 19 residues. The V and J ends lost 5 bases and 5 bases respectively, with 30 bases between them. Germline V gene data show CDR1 as SGHAT and CDR2 as FQNNGV. The CDR3: CASSQDGQQFRLFSETQYF. The CDR3, as DNA: TGTGCCAGCAGCCAAGATGGACAGCAGTTTCGATTATTTAGTGAGACCCAGTACTTC.

Many counts were recorded for this clonotype. The V and J genes are TRBV19 and TRBJ2-2, with TRBD1 matching over 8 bases. Germline V gene sequence: CDR1 LNHDA, CDR2 SQIVND (reference sequence). The CDR3 has 15 amino acids. V trimming: 4 bases; J trimming: 4 bases; junction bases outside the gene matches: 5. The CDR3 sequence: CASSTGGAFTGELFF. The CDR3 DNA reads as TGTGCCAGTAGTACAGGGGGCGCCTTCACCGGGGAGCTGTTTTTT.

V usage is TRBV20-1 and J usage is TRBJ1-6, with 11 bases that match TRBD1. The V gene's germline CDR1 is DFQATT and CDR2 SNEGSKA (reference sequence). V lost 3 bases, J lost 8 bases, and 9 bases stayed unmatched. CDR3 length equals 16 residues. The CDR3 spells CSARLAGQGDYSPLHF. DNA of the CDR3: TGCAGTGCTAGGCTTGCGGGACAGGGGGACTATTCACCCCTCCACTTT.

The sample holds a few counts of this clonotype. The rearrangement joins TRBV2 to TRBJ1-1; D perhaps matches TRBD1 (5 bases). V gave up 4 bases and J gave up 0 bases, with 9 bases separating them. This CDR3 spans 14 amino acids. CDR1 is SNHLY and CDR2 is FYNNEI in the germline V gene. The CDR3: CASSGTSVNTEAFF. The CDR3 DNA follows: TGTGCCAGCAGTGGGACAAGTGTGAACACTGAAGCTTTCTTT.

V is TRBV29-1 and J is TRBJ2-3; tentatively, D is TRBD2 (6 bases). Deletions cut 1 base from V and 2 bases from J, with 13 bases between. The CDR3 is 15 amino acids. The germline gives CDR1 SQVTM, CDR2 ANQGSEA. The CDR3 loop reads CSVEGSSASTDTQYF. The CDR3 DNA is TGCAGCGTTGAAGGGTCTAGCGCCTCCACAGATACGCAGTATTTT.

About this clonotype: Relative to the germline gene, one junction end is altered; a read error may explain this. The CDR3 region is CASSYRESGTGELFF. The CDR3 region has the DNA TGTGCCAGCAGTTACCGGGAGTCCGGCACCGGGGAGCTGTTTTTT. The chain carries TRBV10-3 and TRBJ2-2, with D possibly TRBD2 on 6 matching bases. The CDR3 has 15 amino acids. CDR1 is ENHRY and CDR2 is SYGVKD in the germline V gene.

Many counts were recorded for this clonotype. V gene TRBV7-9 combines with J gene TRBJ2-6; TRBD1 aligns across 11 bases. This CDR3 is 19 amino acids long. Trimming cost V 2 bases and J 3 bases; bases outside gene matches: 9. Per germline, CDR1 SEHNR and CDR2 FQNEAQ (reference sequence). The CDR3 DNA reads as TGTGCCAGCAGCTTACTGGACAGGGGGCGCGGTTTTGGGGCCAACGTCCTGACTTTC. Translated: CASSLLDRGRGFGANVLTF.

This clonotype was observed a few times. This sequence joins TRBV5-1 and TRBJ2-5, with a weak D call TRBD2 (6 bases). Germline-derived CDR1 and CDR2 are SGHRS and YFSETQ. The CDR3 runs 14 residues. Trimming left V 4 bases short and J 4 bases short, with 14 bases between. The CDR3 nucleotides read TGCGCCAGCAGCCCTACGGGGGTGGGAGAGACCCAGTACTTC. Amino acids: CASSPTGVGETQYF. The full variable domain, completed using reference TRBV5-1 and TRBJ2-5, is KAGVTQTPRYLIKTRGQQVTLSCSPISGHRSVSWYQQTPGQGLQFLFEYFSETQRNKGNFPGRFSGRQFSNSRSEMNVSTLELGDSALYLCASSPTGVGETQYFGPGTRLLVL.

There are many counts of this clonotype. The J gene is TRBJ1-5, the V gene TRBV4-1; tentative D call: TRBD1 (5 bases). V was cut by 3 bases and J by 9 bases, with 15 bases left in between. The CDR3 covers 14 residues. Germline assignment: CDR1 MGHRA and CDR2 YSYEKL. The chain's CDR3 is CASSQNTGPGPQHF. The CDR3 bases are TGCGCCAGCAGCCAGAACACAGGCCCTGGGCCCCAGCATTTT.

This clonotype was counted many times. The chain employs TRBV9 and TRBJ1-2, with unresolved D. V lost 0 bases and J lost 6, with 9 bases in between. The CDR3 consists of 13 residues. The germline CDR1 and CDR2 sequences are SGDLS and YYNGEE. CDR3 sequence reads: CASSVAQADGYTF. The CDR3, as DNA: TGTGCCAGCAGCGTAGCTCAGGCAGATGGCTACACCTTC.